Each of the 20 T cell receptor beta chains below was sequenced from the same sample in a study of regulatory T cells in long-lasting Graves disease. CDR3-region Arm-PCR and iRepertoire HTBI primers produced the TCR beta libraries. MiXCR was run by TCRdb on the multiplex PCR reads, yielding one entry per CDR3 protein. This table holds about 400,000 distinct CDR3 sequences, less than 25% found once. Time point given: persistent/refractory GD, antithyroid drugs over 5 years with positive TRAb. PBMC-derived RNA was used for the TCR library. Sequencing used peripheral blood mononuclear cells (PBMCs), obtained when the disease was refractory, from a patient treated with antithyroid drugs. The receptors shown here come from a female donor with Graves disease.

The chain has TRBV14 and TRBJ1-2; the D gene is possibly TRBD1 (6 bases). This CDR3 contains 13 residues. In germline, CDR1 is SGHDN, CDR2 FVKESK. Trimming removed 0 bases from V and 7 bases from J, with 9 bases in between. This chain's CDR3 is CASSQEWGAGYTF. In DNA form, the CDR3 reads TGTGCCAGCAGCCAAGAGTGGGGGGCTGGCTACACCTTC. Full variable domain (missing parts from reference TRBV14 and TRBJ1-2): EAGVTQFPSHSVIEKGQTVTLRCDPISGHDNLYWYRRVMGKEIKFLLHFVKESKQDESGMPNNRFLAERTGGTYSTLKVQPAELEDSGVYFCASSQEWGAGYTFGSGTRLTVV.

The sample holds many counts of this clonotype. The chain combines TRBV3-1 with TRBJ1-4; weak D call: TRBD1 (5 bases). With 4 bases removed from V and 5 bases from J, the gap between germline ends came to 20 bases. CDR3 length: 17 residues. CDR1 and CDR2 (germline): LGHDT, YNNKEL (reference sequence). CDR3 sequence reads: CASSLSRGTRWNEKLFF. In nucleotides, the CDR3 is TGTGCCAGCAGCCTCTCTCGTGGGACTCGGTGGAATGAAAAACTGTTTTTT.

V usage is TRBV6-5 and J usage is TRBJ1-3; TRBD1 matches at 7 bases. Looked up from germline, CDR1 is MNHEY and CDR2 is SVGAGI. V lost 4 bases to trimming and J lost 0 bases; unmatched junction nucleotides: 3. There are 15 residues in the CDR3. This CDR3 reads CASSWGQSSGNTIYF. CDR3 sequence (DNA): TGTGCCAGCAGTTGGGGACAGAGCTCTGGAAACACCATATATTTT.

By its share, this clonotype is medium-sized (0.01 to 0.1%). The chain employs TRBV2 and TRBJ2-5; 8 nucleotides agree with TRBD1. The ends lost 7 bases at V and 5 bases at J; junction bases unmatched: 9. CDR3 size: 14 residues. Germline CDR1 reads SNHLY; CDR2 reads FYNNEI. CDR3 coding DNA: TGTGCCAGCAAAGGCAGGGGGCCCTCTGAGACCCAGTACTTC. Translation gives CASKGRGPSETQYF.

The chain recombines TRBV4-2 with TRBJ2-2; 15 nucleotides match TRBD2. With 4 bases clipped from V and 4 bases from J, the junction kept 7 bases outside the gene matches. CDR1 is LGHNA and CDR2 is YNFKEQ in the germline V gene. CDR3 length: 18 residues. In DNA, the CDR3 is TGTGCCAGCAGCCTCGGGACTAGCGGGAGGACCTTCACCGGGGAGCTGTTTTTT. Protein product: CASSLGTSGRTFTGELFF.

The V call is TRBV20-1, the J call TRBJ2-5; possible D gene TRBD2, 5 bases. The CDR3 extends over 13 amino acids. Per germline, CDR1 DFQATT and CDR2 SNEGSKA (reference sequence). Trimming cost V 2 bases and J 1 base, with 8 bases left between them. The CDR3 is CSARPLAQETQYF. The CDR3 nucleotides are TGCAGTGCTAGACCCCTAGCCCAAGAGACCCAGTACTTC.

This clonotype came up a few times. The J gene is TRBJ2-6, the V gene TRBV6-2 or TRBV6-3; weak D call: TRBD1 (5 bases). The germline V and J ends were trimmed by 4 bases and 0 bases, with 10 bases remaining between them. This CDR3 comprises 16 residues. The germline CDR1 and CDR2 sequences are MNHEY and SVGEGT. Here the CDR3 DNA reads TGTGCCAGCAGTTCCTGCAGGGTCTCTGGGGCCAACGTCCTGACTTTC. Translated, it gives CASSSCRVSGANVLTF.

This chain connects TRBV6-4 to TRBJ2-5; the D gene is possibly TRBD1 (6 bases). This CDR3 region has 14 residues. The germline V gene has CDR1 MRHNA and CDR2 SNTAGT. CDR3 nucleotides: TGTACAAACCCGGGCGGCAGGGGTCAAGAGACCCAGTACTTC. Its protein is CTNPGGRGQETQYF.

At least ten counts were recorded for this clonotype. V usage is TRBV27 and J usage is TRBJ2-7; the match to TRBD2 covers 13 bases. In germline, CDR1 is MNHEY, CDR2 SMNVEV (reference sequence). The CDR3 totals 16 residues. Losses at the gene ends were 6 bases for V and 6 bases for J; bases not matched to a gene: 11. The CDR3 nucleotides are TGTGCCAGCAGCCGATTACTAGCGGGAGGGCGGGTCGAGCAGTACTTC. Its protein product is CASSRLLAGGRVEQYF.

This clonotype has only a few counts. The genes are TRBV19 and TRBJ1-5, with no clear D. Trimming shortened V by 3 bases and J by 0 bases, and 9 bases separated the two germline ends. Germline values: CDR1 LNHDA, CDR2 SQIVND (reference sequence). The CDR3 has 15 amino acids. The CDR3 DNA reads TGTGCCAGTAGTATTGGTGGATATAGCAATCAGCCCCAGCATTTT. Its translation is CASSIGGYSNQPQHF.

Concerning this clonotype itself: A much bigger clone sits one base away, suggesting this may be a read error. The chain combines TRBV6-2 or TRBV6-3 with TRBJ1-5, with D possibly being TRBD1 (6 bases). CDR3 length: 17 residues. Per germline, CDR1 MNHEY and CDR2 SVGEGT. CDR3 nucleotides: TGTACCAGCAGAAGACAGGCTGAACCTTATAGCAATCAGCCCCAGCATTTT. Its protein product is CTSRRQAEPYSNQPQHF.

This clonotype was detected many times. The CDR3 DNA follows: TGTGCCAGCAGCGTAGGGGAGAACACTTATAACTATGGCTACACCTTC. Encoded protein: CASSVGENTYNYGYTF. The chain links TRBV2 to TRBJ1-2; D may be TRBD1 (5 bases). Trimming shortened V by 6 bases and J by 1 base, and 18 bases separated the two germline ends. The V gene's germline CDR1 is SNHLY and CDR2 FYNNEI. The CDR3 is made up of 16 amino acids.

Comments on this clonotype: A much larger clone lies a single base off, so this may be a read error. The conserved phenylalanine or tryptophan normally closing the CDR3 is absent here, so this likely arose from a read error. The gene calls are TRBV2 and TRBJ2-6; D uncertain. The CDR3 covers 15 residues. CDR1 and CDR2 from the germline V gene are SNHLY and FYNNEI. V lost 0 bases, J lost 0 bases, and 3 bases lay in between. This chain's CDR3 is CASSEAHSGANVLTL. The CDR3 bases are TGTGCCAGCAGTGAAGCTCACTCTGGGGCCAACGTCCTGACTCTC.

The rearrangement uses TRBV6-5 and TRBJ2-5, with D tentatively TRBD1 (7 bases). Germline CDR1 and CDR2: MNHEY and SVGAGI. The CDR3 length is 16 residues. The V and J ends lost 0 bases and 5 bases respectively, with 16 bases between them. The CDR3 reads CASSYSGGGGPETQYF. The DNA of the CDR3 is TGTGCCAGCAGTTACTCGGGAGGAGGGGGCCCTGAGACCCAGTACTTC.

This CDR3 reads CASSREGSGELFF. The CDR3 region has the DNA TGCGCCAGCAGTCGTGAGGGATCCGGGGAGCTGTTTTTT. The V gene is TRBV5-1, the J gene TRBJ2-2, with D possibly matching TRBD2 (5 bases). The CDR3 contains 13 residues. Germline CDR1 and CDR2: SGHRS and YFSETQ. The V end was cut by 5 bases, the J end by 6 bases, with 11 bases between.

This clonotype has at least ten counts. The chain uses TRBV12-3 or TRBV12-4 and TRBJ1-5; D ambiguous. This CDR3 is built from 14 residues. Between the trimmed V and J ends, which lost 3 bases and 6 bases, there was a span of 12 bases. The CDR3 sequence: CASSFGITGQPQHF. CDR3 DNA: TGTGCCAGCAGTTTTGGGATTACGGGTCAGCCCCAGCATTTT.

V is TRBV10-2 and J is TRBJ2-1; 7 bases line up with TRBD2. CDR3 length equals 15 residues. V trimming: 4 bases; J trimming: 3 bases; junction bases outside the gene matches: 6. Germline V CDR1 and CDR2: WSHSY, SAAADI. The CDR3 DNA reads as TGCGCCAGCAGTGCTAGGACTAGTTACTACAATGAGCAGTTCTTC. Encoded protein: CASSARTSYYNEQFF.

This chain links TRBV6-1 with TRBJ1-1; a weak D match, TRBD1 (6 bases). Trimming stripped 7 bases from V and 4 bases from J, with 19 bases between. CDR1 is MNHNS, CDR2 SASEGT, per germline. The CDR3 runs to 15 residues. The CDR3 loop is CASTGGWGATTEAFF. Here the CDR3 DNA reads TGTGCCAGCACGGGGGGGTGGGGGGCGACCACTGAAGCTTTCTTT.

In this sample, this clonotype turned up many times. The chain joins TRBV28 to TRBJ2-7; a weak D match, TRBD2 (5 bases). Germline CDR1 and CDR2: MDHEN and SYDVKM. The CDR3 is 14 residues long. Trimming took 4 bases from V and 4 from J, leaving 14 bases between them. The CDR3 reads CASSSPLTRYEQYF. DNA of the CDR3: TGTGCCAGCAGTTCGCCGCTAACTAGGTACGAGCAGTACTTC. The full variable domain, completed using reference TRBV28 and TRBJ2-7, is DVKVTQSSRYLVKRTGEKVFLECVQDMDHENMFWYRQDPGLGLRLIYFSYDVKMKEKGDIPEGYSVSREKKERFSLILESASTNQTSMYLCASSSPLTRYEQYFGPGTRLTVT.

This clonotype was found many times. This chain's CDR3 is CASSHQNSPLHF. The CDR3 DNA is TGTGCCAGCAGTCACCAGAATTCACCCCTCCACTTT. This chain joins TRBV2 and TRBJ1-6, with unresolved D. Germline V lookup: CDR1 SNHLY, CDR2 FYNNEI. V gave up 5 bases and J gave up 7 bases, with 6 bases separating them. The CDR3 sequence is 12 residues long. The complete variable domain, with remaining parts taken from reference TRBV2 and TRBJ1-6, reads EPEVTQTPSHQVTQMGQEVILRCVPISNHLYFYWYRQILGQKVEFLVSFYNNEISEKSEIFDDQFSVERPDGSNFTLKIRSTKLEDSAMYFCASSHQNSPLHFGNGTRLTVT.